The 27 T cell receptor beta chains below all came from one sample that was sequenced in a study of blood T cell repertoires in COVID-19. The repertoire was sequenced with immunoSEQ multiplex PCR; TCRdb's copy has only in-frame clones and lacks some. The sample yields roughly 220,000 clones, 82% seen once. The sequenced material came from peripheral blood. These receptor sequences come from a woman aged 80 or over with COVID-19, enrolled during active disease.

The gene calls are TRBV2 and TRBJ1-3; no clear D. CDR3 size: 12 residues. The germline CDR1 and CDR2 sequences are SNHLY and FYNNEI. V was trimmed by 7 bases and J by 9 bases, leaving 13 bases between them. CDR3 DNA sequence: TGTGCCAGCATCCCCGAACCGGGCACCATATATTTT. Encoded protein: CASIPEPGTIYF.

CDR3: CASSPKTLNTEAFF. The CDR3 region has the DNA TGTGCCAGCAGTCCTAAGACACTGAACACTGAAGCTTTCTTT. V and J are TRBV28 and TRBJ1-1; no clear D. This CDR3 is built from 14 residues. V was trimmed by 5 bases and J by 0 bases, leaving 10 bases between them. The germline gives CDR1 MDHEN, CDR2 SYDVKM.

V is TRBV14 and J is TRBJ2-6, with 8 nucleotides matching TRBD1. Per germline, CDR1 SGHDN and CDR2 FVKESK. The CDR3 has 14 residues. The J segment lost 2 bases and the V segment lost 6 bases, leaving 0 bases of the junction unmatched. Here the CDR3 reads CASRDRAGANVLTF. In nucleotides, the CDR3 is TGTGCCAGCAGGGACAGGGCTGGGGCCAACGTCCTGACTTTC. Filled out from reference TRBV14 and TRBJ2-6, the complete variable domain reads EAGVTQFPSHSVIEKGQTVTLRCDPISGHDNLYWYRRVMGKEIKFLLHFVKESKQDESGMPNNRFLAERTGGTYSTLKVQPAELEDSGVYFCASRDRAGANVLTFGAGSRLTVL.

The chain couples TRBV19 to TRBJ2-1; TRBD2 matches 14 bases. CDR3 size: 17 residues. CDR1 and CDR2 (germline): LNHDA, SQIVND (reference sequence). After removal of 4 bases from V and 9 bases from J, the junction contained 11 bases not matched to a gene. CDR3 region: CASSTRKGLAGESEQFF. The CDR3 DNA is TGTGCCAGTAGTACCAGAAAGGGACTAGCGGGAGAAAGTGAGCAGTTCTTC.

The V and J genes are TRBV28 and TRBJ1-5; D is unclear. The CDR3 has 14 amino acids. The V gene's germline CDR1 is MDHEN and CDR2 SYDVKM. The ends were cut back, 7 bases at V and 3 bases at J, with 13 bases in the middle. The CDR3 spells CASTWGGNNQPQHF. CDR3 sequence (DNA): TGTGCCAGCACGTGGGGAGGGAACAATCAGCCCCAGCATTTT. Variable domain in full (rest from reference TRBV28 and TRBJ1-5): DVKVTQSSRYLVKRTGEKVFLECVQDMDHENMFWYRQDPGLGLRLIYFSYDVKMKEKGDIPEGYSVSREKKERFSLILESASTNQTSMYLCASTWGGNNQPQHFGDGTRLSIL.

This sequence joins TRBV18 and TRBJ1-1, with a tentative D call TRBD1 (5 bases). This CDR3 region has 13 residues. Looked up from germline, CDR1 is KGHSH and CDR2 is LQKENI. The V gene lost 3 bases and the J gene lost 4 bases, with 9 bases spanning the gap. CDR3 residues: CASSPDSPTEAFF. The CDR3 DNA reads TGTGCCAGCTCACCCGACAGTCCCACTGAAGCTTTCTTT.

V and J are TRBV27 and TRBJ1-6, with D perhaps matching TRBD1 (6 bases). Trimming cost V 6 bases and J 10 bases, with 19 bases left between them. CDR3 length: 15 residues. Germline V gives CDR1 MNHEY, CDR2 SMNVEV (reference sequence). The DNA for the CDR3 is TGTGCCAGCAGCCGCCTCGGGGGGGCAGGATCACCCCTCCACTTT. It yields the protein CASSRLGGAGSPLHF.

This clone came up a few times. V and J are TRBV5-1 and TRBJ2-7; tentatively, D is TRBD1 (6 bases). Trimming took 5 bases from V and 2 from J, leaving 14 bases between them. The CDR3 extends over 14 amino acids. The germline V gene encodes CDR1 SGHRS and CDR2 YFSETQ. The CDR3, as DNA: TGCGCCAGCAGGAGAGGGGACACCACCTACGAGCAGTACTTC. Translated, it gives CASRRGDTTYEQYF.

The chain uses TRBV15 and TRBJ2-7, with a possible D match to TRBD1 (7 bases). Germline V gene data show CDR1 as LNHNV and CDR2 as YYDKDF (reference sequence). Trimming stripped 1 base from V and 6 bases from J, with 19 bases between. CDR3 length: 16 residues. The DNA of the CDR3 is TGTGCCACCAGCAGAGCGGGAGACAGGGATTGGGGCGAGCAGTACTTC. It yields the protein CATSRAGDRDWGEQYF.

This chain links TRBV2 with TRBJ2-1; 8 positions match TRBD2. This CDR3 spans 15 amino acids. CDR1 SNHLY and CDR2 FYNNEI come from the germline V gene. Trimming cost V 7 bases and J 5 bases; bases outside gene matches: 10. CDR3 protein: CASTKTGGENNEQFF. In nucleotides, the CDR3 is TGTGCCAGCACCAAAACGGGGGGGGAGAACAATGAGCAGTTCTTC.

This rearrangement joins TRBV28 to TRBJ2-5; TRBD1 matches at 7 bases. This CDR3 contains 15 residues. Per the germline V gene, CDR1 is MDHEN and CDR2 is SYDVKM. J lost 5 bases, V lost 4 bases, and 10 bases had no gene match. In nucleotides, the CDR3 is TGTGCCAGCAGTTATGGTACAGGGGTAGTGGAGACCCAGTACTTC. It is translated as CASSYGTGVVETQYF.

V and J are TRBV19 and TRBJ1-5, with 8 bases matching TRBD1. The CDR3 is 23 residues long. CDR1 LNHDA and CDR2 SQIVND come from the germline V gene (reference sequence). Losses at the gene ends were 0 bases for V and 1 base for J; bases not matched to a gene: 23. The CDR3 DNA reads TGTGCCAGTAGTATAGAGGGTGGGATATCGGACAGGGTTGGATTGTTAAGCAATCAGCCCCAGCATTTT. It codes for CASSIEGGISDRVGLLSNQPQHF.

The J gene is TRBJ1-4, the V gene TRBV5-6; 8 nucleotides align to TRBD1. The CDR3 has 15 amino acids. J was trimmed by 0 bases and V by 4 bases; bases with no gene match: 2. Germline V lookup: CDR1 SGHDT, CDR2 YYEEEE. CDR3 loop: CASSVGQATNEKLFF. CDR3 nucleotides: TGTGCCAGCAGCGTGGGACAGGCAACTAATGAAAAACTGTTTTTT.

V usage is TRBV5-1 and J usage is TRBJ2-7, with 7 bases identical to TRBD2. Per the germline V gene, CDR1 is SGHRS and CDR2 is YFSETQ. CDR3 length: 15 residues. V was pared by 4 bases and J by 2 bases, with 9 bases of the junction left unmatched. CDR3 DNA: TGCGCCAGCAGCCCCGGGGGGTCCCGTGCCTACGAGCAGTACTTC. It translates to CASSPGGSRAYEQYF.

This chain links TRBV7-2 with TRBJ1-5, with 8 positions matching TRBD1. V lost 3 bases to trimming and J lost 6 bases; unmatched junction nucleotides: 4. The CDR3 has 14 amino acids. Germline CDR1 and CDR2: SGHTA and FQGNSA. In DNA, the CDR3 is TGTGCCAGCAGCTTCGACAGGGGTGGTCAGCCCCAGCATTTT. Protein sequence: CASSFDRGGQPQHF.

CDR3 sequence reads: CASSTSGLRNTQYF. The CDR3 DNA reads TGTGCCAGCTCAACGTCAGGCCTCCGAAATACGCAGTATTTT. V and J are TRBV18 and TRBJ2-3; no firm D call. V lost 5 bases and J 7 bases, leaving 16 bases between the germline ends. Germline assignment: CDR1 KGHSH and CDR2 LQKENI. The CDR3 covers 14 residues.

The J gene is TRBJ2-5, the V gene TRBV5-4; a possible D gene is TRBD1 (6 bases). CDR1 is SGHNT, CDR2 YYREEE, per germline (reference sequence). The CDR3 runs 12 residues. Trimming removed 3 bases from V and 10 bases from J, with 13 bases in between. CDR3 region: CASSYGQRGQYF. CDR3 nucleotide sequence: TGTGCCAGCAGCTACGGACAGAGAGGCCAGTACTTC.

The chain couples TRBV12-3 or TRBV12-4 to TRBJ2-7, with unresolved D. V lost 3 bases to trimming and J lost 6 bases, with 9 bases between them. The CDR3 is 12 amino acids. The CDR3 region is CASSFYTSEQYF. The CDR3 DNA reads TGTGCCAGCAGTTTCTATACCTCCGAGCAGTACTTC.

The chain has TRBV27 and TRBJ1-6; D is uncertain. V was cut by 2 bases and J by 7 bases, with 9 bases left in between. There are 14 residues in the CDR3. Germline V lookup: CDR1 MNHEY, CDR2 SMNVEV (reference sequence). The CDR3 DNA reads as TGTGCCAGCAGTTTAGAGTTCTGGAATTCACCCCTCCACTTT. Translation gives CASSLEFWNSPLHF.

V gene TRBV30 combines with J gene TRBJ1-2; no definite D call. The CDR3 is made up of 11 amino acids. Trimming took off 3 bases at V and 4 bases at J, with 6 bases between the two ends. In germline, CDR1 is GTSNPN, CDR2 SVGIG (reference sequence). Here the CDR3 DNA reads TGTGCCTGGAGCAGTATCTATGGCTACACCTTC. Amino acid sequence: CAWSSIYGYTF. Full variable domain (remainder filled in from reference TRBV30 and TRBJ1-2): SQTIHQWPATLVQPVGSPLSLECTVEGTSNPNLYWYRQAAGRGLQLLFYSVGIGQISSEVPQNLSASRPQDRQFILSSKKLLLSDSGFYLCAWSSIYGYTFGSGTRLTVV.

The chain is built from TRBV7-6 and TRBJ2-5; D call uncertain. V dropped 2 bases and J dropped 2 bases, with 9 bases sitting between them. The CDR3 extends over 14 amino acids. Germline loops: CDR1 SGHVS, CDR2 FNYEAQ. Here the CDR3 reads CASSLFGQQETQYF. The CDR3 coding sequence is TGTGCCAGCAGCTTATTTGGGCAGCAAGAGACCCAGTACTTC.

J is TRBJ2-1 and V is TRBV15; no clear D gene. From germline, CDR1 is LNHNV and CDR2 YYDKDF (reference sequence). CDR3 length: 15 amino acids. Deletions cut 0 bases from V and 0 bases from J, with 6 bases between. The CDR3 protein is CATSRDWSSYNEQFF. CDR3 in DNA: TGTGCCACCAGCAGAGATTGGAGCTCCTACAATGAGCAGTTCTTC.

This chain uses TRBV9 with TRBJ1-6, with D perhaps TRBD1 (5 bases). The CDR3 loop spans 13 amino acids. CDR1 SGDLS and CDR2 YYNGEE come from the germline V gene. V was shortened by 4 bases and J by 14 bases, with 16 bases between the two germline ends. The CDR3, as DNA: TGTGCCAGCAGCTCCGCAGGGAGGGGAACCCTCCACTTT. Translated, it gives CASSSAGRGTLHF.

The J gene is TRBJ2-4, the V gene TRBV7-9; D may be TRBD2 (5 bases). In germline, CDR1 is SEHNR, CDR2 FQNEAQ (reference sequence). The CDR3 extends over 12 amino acids. The V end lost 5 bases, the J end lost 7 bases, and 9 bases lay between the germline ends. CDR3 nucleotides: TGTGCCAGCAGCCGGGGTGGGAACATTCAGTACTTC. As protein: CASSRGGNIQYF.

V and J are TRBV28 and TRBJ2-6; no firm D call. Germline V gene sequence: CDR1 MDHEN, CDR2 SYDVKM. This CDR3 comprises 12 residues. V gave up 8 bases and J gave up 2 bases, with 4 bases separating them. In DNA, the CDR3 is TGTGCCAGCTATGCTGGGGCCAACGTCCTGACTTTC. It yields the protein CASYAGANVLTF.

The gene calls are TRBV5-1 and TRBJ1-4; 7 bases map to TRBD1. Germline CDR1 is SGHRS and CDR2 is YFSETQ. Losses at the gene ends were 6 bases for V and 8 bases for J; bases not matched to a gene: 10. The CDR3 runs 14 residues. CDR3 sequence reads: CASTTDRAEEKLFF. Written as DNA, the CDR3 is TGCGCCAGCACCACCGACAGGGCTGAAGAAAAACTGTTTTTT.

V is TRBV3-1 (or the pseudogene TRBV3-2) and J is TRBJ1-3; perhaps TRBD1 as D (6 bases). The CDR3 loop spans 15 amino acids. Trimming removed 4 bases from V and 5 bases from J, with 15 bases in between. Germline CDR1 LGHDT, CDR2 YNNKEL (reference sequence). Here the CDR3 DNA reads TGTGCCAGCAGCCCGCGGACAGCTACCAGAAACACCATATATTTT. Residues: CASSPRTATRNTIYF.